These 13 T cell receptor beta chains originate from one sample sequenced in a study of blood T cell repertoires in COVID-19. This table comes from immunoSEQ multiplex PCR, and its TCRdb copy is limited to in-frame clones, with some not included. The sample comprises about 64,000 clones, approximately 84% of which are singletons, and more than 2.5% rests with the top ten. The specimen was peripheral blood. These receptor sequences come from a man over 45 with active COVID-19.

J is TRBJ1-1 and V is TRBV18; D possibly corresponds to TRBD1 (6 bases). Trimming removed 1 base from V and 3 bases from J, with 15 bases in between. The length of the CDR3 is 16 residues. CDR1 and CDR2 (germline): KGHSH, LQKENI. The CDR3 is CASSPLPGVTYTEAFF. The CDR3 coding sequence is TGTGCCAGCTCACCACTGCCAGGGGTTACTTACACTGAAGCTTTCTTT.

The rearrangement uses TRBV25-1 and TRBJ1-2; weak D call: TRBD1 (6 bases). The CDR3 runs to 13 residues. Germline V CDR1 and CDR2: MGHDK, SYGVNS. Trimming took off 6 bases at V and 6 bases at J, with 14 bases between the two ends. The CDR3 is CASSPPAGDGYTF. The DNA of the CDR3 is TGTGCCAGCAGCCCCCCGGCAGGGGATGGCTACACCTTC.

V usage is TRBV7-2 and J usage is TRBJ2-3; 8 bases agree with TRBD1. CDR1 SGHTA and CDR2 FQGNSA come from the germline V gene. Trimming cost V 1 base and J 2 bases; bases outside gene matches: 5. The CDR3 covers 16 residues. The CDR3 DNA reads TGTGCCAGCAGCTTAGACGGGCAGGGGGCCACAGATACGCAGTATTTT. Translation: CASSLDGQGATDTQYF.

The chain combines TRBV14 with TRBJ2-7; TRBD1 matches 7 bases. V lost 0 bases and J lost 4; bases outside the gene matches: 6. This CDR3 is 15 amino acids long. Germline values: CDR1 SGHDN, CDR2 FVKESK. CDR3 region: CASSQDNRGQYEQYF. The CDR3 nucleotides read TGTGCCAGCAGCCAAGATAACAGGGGACAGTACGAGCAGTACTTC. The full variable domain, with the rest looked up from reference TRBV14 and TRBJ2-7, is EAGVTQFPSHSVIEKGQTVTLRCDPISGHDNLYWYRRVMGKEIKFLLHFVKESKQDESGMPNNRFLAERTGGTYSTLKVQPAELEDSGVYFCASSQDNRGQYEQYFGPGTRLTVT.

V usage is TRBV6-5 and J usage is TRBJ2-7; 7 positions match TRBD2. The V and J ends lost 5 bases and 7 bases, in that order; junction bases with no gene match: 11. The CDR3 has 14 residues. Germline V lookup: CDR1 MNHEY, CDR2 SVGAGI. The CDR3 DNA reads TGTGCCAGCAGTACGCCAGCGGGATGGGGAGAGCAGTACTTC. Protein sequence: CASSTPAGWGEQYF.

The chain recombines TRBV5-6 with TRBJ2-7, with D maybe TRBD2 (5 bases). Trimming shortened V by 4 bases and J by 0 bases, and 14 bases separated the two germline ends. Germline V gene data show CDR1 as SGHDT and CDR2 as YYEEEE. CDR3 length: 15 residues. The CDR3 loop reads CASSTLDFTSYEQYF. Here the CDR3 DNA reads TGTGCCAGCAGCACTCTGGACTTCACCTCCTACGAGCAGTACTTC.

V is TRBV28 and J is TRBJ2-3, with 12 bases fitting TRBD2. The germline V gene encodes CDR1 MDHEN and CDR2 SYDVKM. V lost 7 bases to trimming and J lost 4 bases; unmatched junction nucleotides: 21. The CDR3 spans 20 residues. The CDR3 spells CASTTSRTSGTKGGSDTQYF. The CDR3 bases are TGTGCCAGCACGACCTCCCGGACTAGCGGGACAAAAGGGGGATCAGATACGCAGTATTTT. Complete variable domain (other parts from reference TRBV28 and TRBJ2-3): DVKVTQSSRYLVKRTGEKVFLECVQDMDHENMFWYRQDPGLGLRLIYFSYDVKMKEKGDIPEGYSVSREKKERFSLILESASTNQTSMYLCASTTSRTSGTKGGSDTQYFGPGTRLTVL.

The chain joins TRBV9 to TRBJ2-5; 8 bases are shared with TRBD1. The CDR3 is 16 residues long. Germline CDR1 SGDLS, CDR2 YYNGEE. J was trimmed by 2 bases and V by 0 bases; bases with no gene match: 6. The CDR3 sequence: CASSVARGTGQETQYF. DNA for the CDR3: TGTGCCAGCAGCGTAGCTCGTGGGACAGGTCAAGAGACCCAGTACTTC.

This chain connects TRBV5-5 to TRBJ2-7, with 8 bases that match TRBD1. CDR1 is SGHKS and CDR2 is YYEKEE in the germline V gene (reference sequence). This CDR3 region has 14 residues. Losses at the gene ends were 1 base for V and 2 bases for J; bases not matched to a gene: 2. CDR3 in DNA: TGTGCCAGCAGCTTGTGGACAGGGACCTACGAGCAGTACTTC. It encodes CASSLWTGTYEQYF. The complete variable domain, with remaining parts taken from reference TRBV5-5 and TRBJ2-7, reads DAGVTQSPTHLIKTRGQQVTLRCSPISGHKSVSWYQQVLGQGPQFIFQYYEKEERGRGNFPDRFSARQFPNYSSELNVNALLLGDSALYLCASSLWTGTYEQYFGPGTRLTVT.

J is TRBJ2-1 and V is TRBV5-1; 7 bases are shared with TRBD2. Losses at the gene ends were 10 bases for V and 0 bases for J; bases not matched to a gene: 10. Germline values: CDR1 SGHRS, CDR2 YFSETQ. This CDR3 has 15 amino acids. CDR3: CARLPGGSSYNEQFF. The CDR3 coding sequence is TGCGCCCGTTTACCCGGGGGGAGCTCCTACAATGAGCAGTTCTTC.

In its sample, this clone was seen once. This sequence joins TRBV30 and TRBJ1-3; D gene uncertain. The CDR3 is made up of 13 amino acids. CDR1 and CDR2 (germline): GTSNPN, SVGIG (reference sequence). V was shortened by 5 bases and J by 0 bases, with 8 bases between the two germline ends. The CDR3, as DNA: TGTGCCTGGGACCTAAACTCTGGAAACACCATATATTTT. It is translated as CAWDLNSGNTIYF.

The chain's CDR3 is CASGDRSEAFF. CDR3 in DNA: TGTGCCAGTGGGGACAGGTCTGAAGCTTTCTTT. The chain is built from TRBV19 and TRBJ1-1; 8 bases fit TRBD1. Trimming took 8 bases from V and 6 from J; bases not matched to a gene: 2. Germline V gene sequence: CDR1 LNHDA, CDR2 SQIVND (reference sequence). The CDR3 is made up of 11 amino acids. Variable domain in full (rest from reference TRBV19 and TRBJ1-1): DGGITQSPKYLFRKEGQNVTLSCEQNLNHDAMYWYRQDPGQGLRLIYYSQIVNDFQKGDIAEGYSVSREKKESFPLTVTSAQKNPTAFYLCASGDRSEAFFGQGTRLTVV.

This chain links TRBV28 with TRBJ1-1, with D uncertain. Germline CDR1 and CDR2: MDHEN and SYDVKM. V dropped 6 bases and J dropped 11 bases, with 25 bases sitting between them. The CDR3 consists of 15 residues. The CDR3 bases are TGTGCCAGCAGCGGACTTGGCGGAGGATCACTGAACGCTTTCTTT. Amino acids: CASSGLGGGSLNAFF.